This T cell receptor beta chain originates from a study of long-term antiretroviral therapy in people with HIV. Broader study findings: ART adherence, viral resistance and therapy changes were not recorded. Relative to transplant donor controls, diversity remained lower despite increasing after ART. Against controls, HIV repertoires showed narrower ranges of CDR3 length. Pre-ART clonal expansions dominated every time point's repertoire.

To note about this clone: Its antigen is not identified.

Researchers report immunoSEQ v3.0 was run at survey level. Measured with immunoSEQ multiplex PCR; TCRdb has only the in-frame clones, and not every one. Here the sample spans 30,000 to 40,000 clones, around 94% being singletons. V was cut by 3 bases and J by 0 bases, with 12 bases left in between. This CDR3 region has 15 residues. CDR1 is MNHNY, CDR2 SVGAGI, per germline (reference sequence). The receptor comes from a woman in her forties or fifties with HIV. The chain couples TRBV6-6 to TRBJ2-7, with D possibly being TRBD1 (6 bases). The specimen was unsorted PBMCs, collected approximately 5 years after starting antiretroviral therapy. CDR3 sequence: CASSYGRGPSYEQYF. The CDR3 DNA is TGTGCCAGCAGTTATGGCAGGGGCCCCTCCTACGAGCAGTACTTC.